Shown below are 5 T cell receptor beta chains from a single sample sequenced in a study of metastatic and nonmetastatic thyroid tumors. Not a single patient had been given any form of treatment at any point before undergoing thyroid surgery. Through MiXCR, TCRdb re-clonotyped the PCR reads. The data contain tens of thousands of clones, roughly 13% of them singletons. The sample comprised blood. Source of these receptors: a female donor with papillary thyroid cancer or a benign thyroid nodule (not recorded which). Some clones in this sample may be carry-over from other donors' samples.

V and J are TRBV20-1 and TRBJ1-1; D not resolved. CDR1 DFQATT and CDR2 SNEGSKA come from the germline V gene (reference sequence). Trimming cost V 5 bases and J 2 bases, with 12 bases left between them. CDR3 length equals 13 residues. This CDR3 reads CSAGPALNTEAFF. In DNA, the CDR3 is TGCAGTGCTGGACCCGCCCTAAACACTGAAGCTTTCTTT.

Ten or more counts support this clone. V usage is TRBV27 and J usage is TRBJ2-7; the match to TRBD1 covers 8 bases. Per the germline V gene, CDR1 is MNHEY and CDR2 is SMNVEV (reference sequence). CDR3 length: 17 residues. The V gene end was trimmed by 4 bases and the J gene end by 0 bases; junction bases not matched to a gene: 11. This CDR3 is CASSSRLDRGRSYEQYF. The CDR3 nucleotides are TGTGCCAGCAGTTCCAGGCTCGACAGGGGACGCTCCTACGAGCAGTACTTC.

This clone was picked up a small number of times. This chain joins TRBV6-1 and TRBJ1-2, with 8 bases fitting TRBD1. CDR3 size: 13 residues. Germline lookup yields CDR1 MNHNS and CDR2 SASEGT. With V trimmed by 8 bases and J by 6 bases, 8 bases remained unmatched. The CDR3 protein is CASVPTGGDGYTF. In DNA form, the CDR3 reads TGTGCCAGCGTCCCCACAGGGGGGGATGGCTACACCTTC.

By share, this clone counts as medium-sized (0.01 to 0.1%). The chain employs TRBV20-1 and TRBJ1-2, with a possible D match to TRBD1 (5 bases). The CDR3 length is 15 residues. Per the germline V gene, CDR1 is DFQATT and CDR2 is SNEGSKA (reference sequence). The V end was cut by 4 bases, the J end by 8 bases, with 23 bases between. The CDR3 here is CSATVWSQGDEGYTF. CDR3 DNA: TGCAGTGCTACCGTTTGGAGCCAGGGAGACGAGGGCTACACCTTC.

This chain uses TRBV19 with TRBJ1-2; D not certain. The CDR3 spans 16 residues. Germline-derived CDR1 and CDR2 are LNHDA and SQIVND (reference sequence). V was shortened by 0 bases and J by 4 bases, with 15 bases between the two germline ends. The CDR3 bases are TGTGCCAGTAGTATAGAGAGTGGCAGATCTTTCTATGGCTACACCTTC. This codes for CASSIESGRSFYGYTF. Filled out from reference TRBV19 and TRBJ1-2, the complete variable domain reads DGGITQSPKYLFRKEGQNVTLSCEQNLNHDAMYWYRQDPGQGLRLIYYSQIVNDFQKGDIAEGYSVSREKKESFPLTVTSAQKNPTAFYLCASSIESGRSFYGYTFGSGTRLTVV.